This T cell receptor (beta chain) was profiled in a study of cytomegalovirus exposure and HLA in healthy donors. The PCR contained 60 Vbeta and 13 Jbeta primers. Clones were read by immunoSEQ multiplex PCR, and TCRdb kept only the in-frame ones, dropping some. This table has 160,000 or so clones, roughly 82% appearing once. The CDR3 contains 14 residues. The V gene lost 3 bases and the J gene lost 8 bases, with 17 bases spanning the gap. From germline, CDR1 is SGDLS and CDR2 YYNGEE. The study's findings and limits: Reported findings show TCR beta sequences accurately forecast HLA-A and HLA-B alleles in most subjects. Earlier findings revealed that most TCR beta V segments proved productive either about 90% or about 30% of the time. Common viral pathogens seemed, in a later analysis, to connect with several of the most significant clusters. In a later analysis, HLA-associated TCR beta chains were more clonally expanded than equally common others.

On this clone: No antigen is known for it.

Material for sequencing was PBMCs. The TCR originated in a man in his forties or fifties in good health and CMV-seropositive. The chain links TRBV9 to TRBJ1-2; no definite D call. CDR3: CASSARGGFGGYTF. The DNA for the CDR3 is TGTGCCAGCAGCGCCCGGGGAGGGTTCGGCGGCTACACCTTC.